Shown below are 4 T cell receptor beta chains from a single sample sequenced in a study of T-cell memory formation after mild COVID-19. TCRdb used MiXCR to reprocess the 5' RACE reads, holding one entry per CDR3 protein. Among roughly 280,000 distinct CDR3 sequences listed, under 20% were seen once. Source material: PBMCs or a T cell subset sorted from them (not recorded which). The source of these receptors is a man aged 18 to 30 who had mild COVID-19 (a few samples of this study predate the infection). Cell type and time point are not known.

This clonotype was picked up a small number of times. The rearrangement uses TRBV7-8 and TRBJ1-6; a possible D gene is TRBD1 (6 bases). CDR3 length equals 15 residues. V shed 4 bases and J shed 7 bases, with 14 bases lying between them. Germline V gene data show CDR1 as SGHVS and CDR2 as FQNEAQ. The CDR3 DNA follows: TGTGCCAGCAGCTCAACAGGGAATGACAATTCACCCCTCCACTTT. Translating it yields CASSSTGNDNSPLHF.

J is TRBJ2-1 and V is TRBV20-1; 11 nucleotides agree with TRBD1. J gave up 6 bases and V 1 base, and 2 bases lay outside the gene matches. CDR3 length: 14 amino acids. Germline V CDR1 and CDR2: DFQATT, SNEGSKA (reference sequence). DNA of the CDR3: TGCAGTGCTAGAGTGGGGACAGGGGGCAATGAGCAGTTCTTC. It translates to CSARVGTGGNEQFF.

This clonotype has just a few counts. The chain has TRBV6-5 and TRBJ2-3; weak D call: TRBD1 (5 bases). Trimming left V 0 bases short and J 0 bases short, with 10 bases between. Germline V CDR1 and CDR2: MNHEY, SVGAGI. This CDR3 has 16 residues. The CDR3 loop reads CASSYSGLPSTDTQYF. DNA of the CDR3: TGTGCCAGCAGTTACTCGGGGCTACCCAGCACAGATACGCAGTATTTT.

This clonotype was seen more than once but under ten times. The DNA for the CDR3 is TGTGCCAGTATAAAGGCCAGGGGAGCCGGGGAGCTGTTTTTT. The encoded protein is CASIKARGAGELFF. This chain joins TRBV19 and TRBJ2-2, with D tentatively TRBD1 (6 bases). Germline V gene sequence: CDR1 LNHDA, CDR2 SQIVND (reference sequence). The ends were cut back, 7 bases at V and 6 bases at J, with 15 bases in the middle. The length of the CDR3 is 14 residues. The whole variable domain, filled in from reference TRBV19 and TRBJ2-2, reads DGGITQSPKYLFRKEGQNVTLSCEQNLNHDAMYWYRQDPGQGLRLIYYSQIVNDFQKGDIAEGYSVSREKKESFPLTVTSAQKNPTAFYLCASIKARGAGELFFGEGSRLTVL.